A selection of T cell receptor beta chains follows, all from one sample in a study of T cell responses to AZD1222 COVID-19 vaccine. The method was immunoSEQ multiplex PCR; TCRdb's version includes in-frame clones alone and lacks a portion of them. The sample records approximately 90,000 clones, 86% being singletons. The sample here was peripheral blood, taken on day 0 of AZD1222 vaccination. These receptors were collected from an adult in good health. Both conserved end residues are part of each CDR3. Fields, in order: J gene, clone size, D gene, V gene, CDR3 protein, CDR3 DNA. A D gene is named only where the DNA matches it firmly. The size field is filled for only some rows; it gives once, few, many or a size class.

TRBJ2-7 NA NA TRBV15 CATSRGDTSSGEQYF TGTGCCACCAGCAGAGGGGACACATCCTCTGGCGAGCAGTACTTC
TRBJ1-5 NA TRBD1 TRBV12-3/TRBV12-4 CASSRTGNQPQHF TGTGCCAGCAGCCGGACAGGGAATCAGCCCCAGCATTTT
TRBJ1-2 NA NA TRBV27 CASSLAGYGYTF TGTGCCAGCAGTTTAGCTGGATATGGCTACACCTTC
TRBJ2-2 few TRBD1 TRBV5-5 CASSLAQGATGELFF TGTGCCAGCAGCTTGGCGCAGGGGGCGACCGGGGAGCTGTTTTTT
TRBJ1-5 once TRBD1 TRBV19 CASSIGGDRGNKPQHF TGTGCCAGTAGTATAGGGGGGGACAGGGGTAATAAGCCCCAGCATTTT
TRBJ2-5 NA NA TRBV7-2 CASSLSGRESQYF TGTGCCAGCAGCTTGTCGGGGAGAGAGTCCCAGTACTTC
TRBJ2-1 NA TRBD2 TRBV18 CATQLAGGSEQFF TGTGCCACCCAACTAGCGGGAGGGAGTGAGCAGTTCTTC
TRBJ1-2 NA NA TRBV7-3 CASSLSSGTHYGYTF TGTGCCAGCAGCTTAAGTTCTGGGACCCACTATGGCTACACCTTC
TRBJ2-7 NA NA TRBV19 CASKVRTPGGYEQYF TGTGCCAGTAAGGTGAGGACTCCCGGAGGATACGAGCAGTACTTC
TRBJ1-6 NA TRBD1 TRBV4-2 CASSQDGDRDNSPLHF TGTGCCAGCAGCCAAGATGGGGACAGGGATAATTCACCCCTCCACTTT
TRBJ2-1 NA NA TRBV28 CASSPHNEQFF TGTGCCAGCAGTCCTCACAATGAGCAGTTCTTC
TRBJ1-6 NA TRBD1 TRBV5-1 CASSLQLGQGANSPLHF TGCGCCAGCAGCCTACAACTGGGACAGGGGGCCAATTCACCCCTCCACTTT
TRBJ2-3 NA TRBD2 TRBV27 CASSPGTSGGQNTDTQYF TGTGCCAGCAGTCCCGGGACTAGCGGGGGGCAAAACACAGATACGCAGTATTTT
TRBJ2-7 NA NA TRBV28 CASSPNEIRRYEQYF TGTGCCAGCAGCCCAAACGAGATCCGTCGTTACGAGCAGTACTTC
TRBJ2-1 NA NA TRBV5-4 CASRVGRVSYNEQFF TGTGCCAGCAGAGTGGGCCGAGTGTCCTACAATGAGCAGTTCTTC
TRBJ2-7 once TRBD1 TRBV7-3 CASSAGQGGEQYF TGTGCCAGCAGCGCCGGACAGGGAGGCGAGCAGTACTTC
TRBJ1-1 NA NA TRBV10-3 CAISVSGEYTEAFF TGTGCCATCAGTGTCTCCGGGGAGTACACTGAAGCTTTCTTT
TRBJ1-2 NA TRBD1 TRBV4-1 CASSPRQGANYGYTF TGCGCCAGCAGCCCGCGACAGGGGGCGAACTATGGCTACACCTTC
TRBJ2-1 NA NA TRBV11-2 CASTIGGEQFF TGTGCCAGCACCATAGGGGGTGAGCAGTTCTTC
TRBJ1-5 NA NA TRBV28 CATGTVNQPQHF TGTGCCACCGGGACGGTCAATCAGCCCCAGCATTTT
TRBJ1-3 once TRBD1 TRBV10-3 CAISEGITGGSGNTIYF TGTGCCATCAGTGAGGGAATTACAGGGGGCTCTGGAAACACCATATATTTT
TRBJ2-2 NA NA TRBV5-1 CASSWEGTNTGELFF TGCGCCAGCAGCTGGGAGGGGACAAACACCGGGGAGCTGTTTTTT
TRBJ1-2 NA TRBD1 TRBV28 CASSPTRTGGTYGYTF TGTGCCAGCAGTCCGACCCGGACAGGGGGGACCTATGGCTACACCTTC
TRBJ2-1 NA TRBD2 TRBV5-1 CASSPSPSGLMGNEQFF TGCGCCAGCAGCCCCTCCCCTAGCGGTCTTATGGGCAATGAGCAGTTCTTC
TRBJ1-2 NA NA TRBV11-3 CASRWGETF TGTGCCAGCAGGTGGGGGGAAACCTTC
TRBJ2-7 once NA TRBV28 CASSLDQRGLSYEQYF TGTGCCAGCAGTTTAGATCAGAGGGGTCTCAGCTACGAGCAGTACTTC
TRBJ1-3 few TRBD1 TRBV10-3 CAISRQGAGGNTIYF TGTGCCATCAGCCGACAGGGGGCGGGAGGAAACACCATATATTTT
TRBJ1-6 NA TRBD1 TRBV25-1 CASSDPGQGNSPLHF TGTGCCAGCAGTGATCCCGGACAGGGGAATTCACCCCTCCACTTT
TRBJ2-3 NA NA TRBV7-2 CASSPNGFTDTQYF TGTGCCAGCAGCCCAAACGGGTTCACAGATACGCAGTATTTT
TRBJ2-3 NA TRBD2 TRBV15 CATSSRGGGTDTQYF TGTGCCACCAGCTCCCGTGGCGGGGGTACAGATACGCAGTATTTT
TRBJ1-4 NA TRBD1 TRBV10-3 CAISDGQGTTNEKLFF TGTGCCATCAGTGACGGACAGGGCACAACTAATGAAAAACTGTTTTTT
TRBJ2-7 NA NA TRBV6-2/TRBV6-3 CASSYSPLYEQYF TGTGCCAGCAGTTACTCTCCTTTATACGAGCAGTACTTC
TRBJ2-7 NA TRBD2 TRBV6-5 CASSYSMLAGPYEQYF TGTGCCAGCAGTTACTCGATGCTAGCGGGGCCATACGAGCAGTACTTC
TRBJ2-5 NA NA TRBV5-1 CASSVQTGMGQETQYF TGCGCCAGCAGCGTGCAAACAGGGATGGGCCAAGAGACCCAGTACTTC
TRBJ2-4 NA TRBD2 TRBV3-1/TRBV3-2 CASSQVTSVSKNIQYF TGTGCCAGCAGCCAAGTGACTAGCGTGTCCAAAAACATTCAGTACTTC
TRBJ1-1 NA TRBD1 TRBV18 CASAVSGQGATEAFF TGTGCCAGCGCCGTATCCGGACAGGGGGCAACTGAAGCTTTCTTT
TRBJ1-6 NA TRBD1 TRBV27 CASRPGGPYNSPLHF TGTGCCAGCAGGCCAGGGGGCCCCTATAATTCACCCCTCCACTTT
TRBJ1-2 once NA TRBV2 CASSQDSNYGYTF TGTGCCAGCAGTCAGGACAGTAACTATGGCTACACCTTC
TRBJ1-3 NA NA TRBV5-5 CASSLVAIASGNTIYF TGTGCCAGCAGCTTGGTAGCGATAGCCTCTGGAAACACCATATATTTT
TRBJ2-7 few TRBD2 TRBV3-1/TRBV3-2 CASSQETSGDYEQYF TGTGCCAGCAGCCAAGAGACTAGCGGGGACTACGAGCAGTACTTC
TRBJ2-1 NA TRBD2 TRBV5-6 CASSSFSGAGGPDEQFF TGTGCCAGCAGCTCCTTTAGTGGGGCGGGAGGGCCGGATGAGCAGTTCTTC
TRBJ2-1 few NA TRBV9 CASSAGLVREQFF TGTGCCAGCAGCGCGGGGCTCGTTCGGGAGCAGTTCTTC